Listed below are T cell receptor beta chains from one sample, sequenced in a study of blood T cells in healthy people across ages. TCRdb reprocessed the 5' RACE reads via MiXCR and lists one record per CDR3 protein. The sample lists 650,000 to 950,000 distinct CDR3 sequences; roughly 44% were seen once. What was sequenced was blood. Receptors originate from a man in his 60s in good health. CDR3s include the opening cysteine and the closing phenylalanine or tryptophan. The order of the fields is clone size, J gene, V gene, D gene, CDR3 protein, CDR3 DNA. The D gene is left open where the match is weak. Where a row states a size, it is once, few, many or the class of an expanded clone; other rows omit it.

>many|TRBJ2-2|TRBV6-2/TRBV6-3|NA
CAAGRFTGELFF
TGTGCGGCAGGGCGATTCACCGGGGAGCTGTTTTTT
>NA|TRBJ1-6|TRBV7-9|TRBD1
CASSTGTGDSPLHF
TGTGCCAGCAGCACCGGGACAGGGGATTCACCCCTCCACTTT
>NA|TRBJ2-3|TRBV20-1|TRBD2
CSASEGLAGGQDTQYF
TGCAGTGCTAGCGAGGGGCTAGCGGGGGGGCAAGATACGCAGTATTTT
>few|TRBJ2-3|TRBV7-2|TRBD1
CASSARTGGSDTQYF
TGTGCCAGCAGCGCCCGGACAGGGGGGTCAGATACGCAGTATTTT
>NA|TRBJ2-3|TRBV20-1|TRBD1
CSARPGTGGSPDTQYF
TGCAGTGCTAGACCCGGGACAGGGGGCTCCCCAGATACGCAGTATTTT
>few|TRBJ2-5|TRBV3-1|TRBD2
CASSQPVSLADLEETQYF
TGTGCCAGCAGCCAACCTGTGTCTCTAGCGGATCTTGAAGAGACCCAGTACTTC
>once|TRBJ1-2|TRBV30|NA
CAWSQRAYSTAGYTF
TGTGCCTGGAGCCAGAGGGCCTACTCAACAGCGGGCTACACCTTC
>few|TRBJ1-2|TRBV12-3/TRBV12-4|NA
CASSLGLGYTF
TGTGCCAGCAGTTTAGGCCTCGGCTACACCTTC
>few|TRBJ1-6|TRBV6-2/TRBV6-3|NA
CASSYGPTRGYSPLHF
TGTGCCAGCAGTTACGGACCAACTCGAGGATATTCACCCCTCCACTTT
>few|TRBJ2-3|TRBV20-1|NA
CSARDRVGATDTQYF
TGCAGTGCTAGAGATCGGGTGGGGGCCACAGATACGCAGTATTTT
>few|TRBJ2-3|TRBV4-3|TRBD2
CASRGLAGGSDTQYF
TGCGCCAGCAGAGGACTAGCGGGGGGATCAGATACGCAGTATTTT
>many|TRBJ2-4|TRBV4-3|TRBD1
CASSLLLPTGNQNIQYF
TGCGCCAGCAGCCTCCTACTCCCGACAGGGAACCAAAACATTCAGTACTTC
>NA|TRBJ2-2|TRBV7-2|TRBD1
CASSLAGTGRTGELFF
TGTGCCAGCAGCTTGGCCGGGACAGGGAGGACCGGGGAGCTGTTTTTT
>NA|TRBJ2-5|TRBV15|NA
CAASSRGSQETQYF
TGTGCCGCCAGCAGTCGGGGGAGCCAAGAGACCCAGTACTTC
>NA|TRBJ1-5|TRBV7-8|NA
CASSSGRGAYSNQPQHF
TGTGCCAGCAGCTCAGGGAGGGGGGCTTATAGCAATCAGCCCCAGCATTTT
>NA|TRBJ1-5|TRBV10-3|NA
CAISEIQAHQPQHF
TGTGCCATCAGTGAAATACAGGCGCATCAGCCCCAGCATTTT
>NA|TRBJ2-5|TRBV7-9|TRBD1
CASSSRMGRGQETQYF
TGTGCCAGCAGCTCCCGAATGGGCAGGGGGCAAGAGACCCAGTACTTC
>NA|TRBJ1-4|TRBV7-9|TRBD1
CASSFGTGENEKLFF
TGTGCCAGCAGCTTCGGGACAGGAGAGAATGAAAAACTGTTTTTT
>once|TRBJ1-1|TRBV4-3|TRBD1
CASSLSTGVSAEAFF
TGCGCCAGCAGTTTATCGACAGGGGTGAGCGCTGAAGCTTTCTTT
>NA|TRBJ1-5|TRBV6-6|NA
CASTGSSQPQHF
TGTGCCAGCACCGGGAGCTCACAGCCCCAGCATTTT
>NA|TRBJ1-2|TRBV28|NA
CASTLDSRGYTF
TGTGCCAGCACACTTGACAGCAGGGGCTACACCTTC
>NA|TRBJ2-3|TRBV9|NA
CASSGGRISSTDTQYF
TGTGCCAGCAGCGGGGGGCGGATCTCTAGCACAGATACGCAGTATTTT
>NA|TRBJ1-4|TRBV12-3/TRBV12-4|NA
CASSLVGPMGEKLFF
TGTGCCAGCAGTTTAGTGGGTCCGATGGGGGAAAAACTGTTTTTT
>NA|TRBJ1-2|TRBV6-6|NA
CAIYTGNYGYTF
TGTGCCATTTATACAGGGAACTATGGCTACACCTTC
>NA|TRBJ1-5|TRBV2|NA
CASMRGSDQPQHF
TGTGCCAGCATGCGAGGGTCCGACCAGCCCCAGCATTTT
>NA|TRBJ2-5|TRBV7-2|NA
CASSLVGPPEAQYF
TGTGCCAGCAGCTTAGTGGGACCACCCGAGGCCCAGTACTTC